This TCR beta chain stems from a study of long-term antiretroviral therapy in people with HIV. For the study at large: By about a decade, the earliest samples predate the 2015 immediate-ART recommendation. Points from the study as a whole: ART adherence, viral resistance and therapy changes went unrecorded. Pre-ART clonal expansion yielded clones that dominated the repertoire at all time points.

Every HIV-positive participant received treatment in the United States. The CDR3 sequence is 14 residues long. Germline V CDR1 and CDR2: SGHRS, YFSETQ. V was cut by 4 bases and J by 7 bases, with 14 bases left in between. The libraries were made with immunoSEQ v3.0 at survey level. The assay was immunoSEQ multiplex PCR, and TCRdb's table has in-frame clones only and misses some. Of some 20,000 clones in the sample, nearly 95% were seen once. On this clone: The target antigen is unknown.

The sequence derives from a woman aged 50 to 65 with HIV. Source: unsorted PBMCs, taken 4.4 years after starting antiretroviral therapy. V is TRBV5-1 and J is TRBJ2-2, with D hard to call. Here the CDR3 DNA reads TGCGCCAGCAGCCCAAACGCTGGGGTCGGGGAGCTGTTTTTT. Amino acids: CASSPNAGVGELFF.